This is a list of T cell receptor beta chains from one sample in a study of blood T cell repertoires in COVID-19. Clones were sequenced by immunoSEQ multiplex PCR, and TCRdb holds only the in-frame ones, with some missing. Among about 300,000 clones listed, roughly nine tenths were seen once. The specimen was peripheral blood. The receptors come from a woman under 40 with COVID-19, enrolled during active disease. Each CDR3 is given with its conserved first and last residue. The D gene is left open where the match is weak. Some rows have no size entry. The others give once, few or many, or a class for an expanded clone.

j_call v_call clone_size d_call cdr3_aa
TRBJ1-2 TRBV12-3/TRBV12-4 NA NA CASSMQGSYGYTF
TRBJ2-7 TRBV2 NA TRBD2 CASSGLAVPYEQYF
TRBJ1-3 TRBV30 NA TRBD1 CAWRWTGLSPRSGNTIYF
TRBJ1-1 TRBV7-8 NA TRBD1 CASSKRGQGTEAFF
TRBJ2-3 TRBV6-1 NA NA CASSEEAVASTDTQYF
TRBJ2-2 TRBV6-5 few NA CATLGANTGELFF
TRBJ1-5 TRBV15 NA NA CATSRDGQGFSAQHF
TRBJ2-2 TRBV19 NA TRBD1 CASSTRQGPTTGELFF
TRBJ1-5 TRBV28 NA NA CASSPPRLSEAQHF
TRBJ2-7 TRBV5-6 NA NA CASSILVREWNSEQYF
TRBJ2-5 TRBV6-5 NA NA CASSYSGQGPQETQYF
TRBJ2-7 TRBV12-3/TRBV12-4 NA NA CASSLDTAYEQYF
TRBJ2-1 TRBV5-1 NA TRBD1 CASSSLRGKNEQFF
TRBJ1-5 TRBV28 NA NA CASRSQGNSNQPQHF
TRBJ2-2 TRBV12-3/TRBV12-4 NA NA CASIFLNTGELFF
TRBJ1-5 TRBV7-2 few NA CASSDMPNQPQHF
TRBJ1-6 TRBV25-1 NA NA CASSEWSRFYNSPLHF
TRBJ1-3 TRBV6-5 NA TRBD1 CASSRGTGGNTIYF
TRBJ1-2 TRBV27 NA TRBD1 CASSPNDRGYGYTF
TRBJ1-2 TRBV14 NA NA CASSAQGYGYTF
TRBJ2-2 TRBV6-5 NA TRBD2 CASLTSLNTGELFF
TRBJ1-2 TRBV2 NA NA CASSEGQTITNYGYTF
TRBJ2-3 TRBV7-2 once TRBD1 CASSPRDRSTDTQYF
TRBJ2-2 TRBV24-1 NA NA CATSDLGGANTGELFF
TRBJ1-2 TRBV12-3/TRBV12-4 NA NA CASSLGREGYTF
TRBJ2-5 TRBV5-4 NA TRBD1 CASSRGGAMGETQYF
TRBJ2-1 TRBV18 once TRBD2 CASSPWASGLYNEQFF
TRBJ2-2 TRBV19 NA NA CASSIDLGYTGELFF
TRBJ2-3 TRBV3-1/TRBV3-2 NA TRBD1 CASSSTGAGTQYF
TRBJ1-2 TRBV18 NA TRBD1 CASSLYRDSQGYTF
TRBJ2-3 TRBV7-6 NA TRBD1 CASSAQGDSTDTQYF
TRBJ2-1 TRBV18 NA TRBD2 CASWTGGNNEQFF
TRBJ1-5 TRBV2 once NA CASSVGGGRNQPQHF
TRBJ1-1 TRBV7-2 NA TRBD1 CASSIDRAEAFF
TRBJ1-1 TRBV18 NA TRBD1 CASSPDRAFDTEAFF
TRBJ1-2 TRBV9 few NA CASSLSGSVNYGYTF
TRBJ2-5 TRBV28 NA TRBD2 CASSLLKASGAGETQYF
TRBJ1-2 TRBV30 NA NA CAWSAPTAYGVDYGYTF
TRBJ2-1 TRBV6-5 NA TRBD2 CASSYGRGNEQFF
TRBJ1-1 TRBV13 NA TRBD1 CASSRIRDSILTEAFF
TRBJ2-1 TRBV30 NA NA CAWSVAIREQFF
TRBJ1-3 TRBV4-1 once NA CASSQDPQAYWNTIYF
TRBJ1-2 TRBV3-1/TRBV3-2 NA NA CASSQFGQLLGYTF
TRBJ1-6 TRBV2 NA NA CASSERAGANNSPLHF
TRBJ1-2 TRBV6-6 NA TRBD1 CASSYRQGEKDGGYTF
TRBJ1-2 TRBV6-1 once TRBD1 CASSDPYRGYGYTF
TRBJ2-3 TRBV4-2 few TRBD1 CASSQGDSADTQYF
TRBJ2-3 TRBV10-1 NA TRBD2 CATARSSGDTDTQYF
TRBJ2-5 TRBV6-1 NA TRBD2 CASSETSGGSETQYF
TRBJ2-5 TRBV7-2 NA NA CASSPRQVLQETQYF
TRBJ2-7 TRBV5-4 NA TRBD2 CASSSAGGPDEQYF
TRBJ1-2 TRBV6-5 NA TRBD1 CATWGEGTGYGYTF
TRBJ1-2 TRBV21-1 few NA CASSNGGICYGYTF
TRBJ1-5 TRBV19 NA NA CASTQGLYQPQHF
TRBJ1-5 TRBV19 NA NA CASSRVSNQPQHF
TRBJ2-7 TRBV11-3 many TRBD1 CASSSRDRGYGEQYF
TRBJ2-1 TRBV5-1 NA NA CASRSPTGYNEQFF
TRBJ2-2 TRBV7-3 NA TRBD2 CASSLAGGRTGELFF